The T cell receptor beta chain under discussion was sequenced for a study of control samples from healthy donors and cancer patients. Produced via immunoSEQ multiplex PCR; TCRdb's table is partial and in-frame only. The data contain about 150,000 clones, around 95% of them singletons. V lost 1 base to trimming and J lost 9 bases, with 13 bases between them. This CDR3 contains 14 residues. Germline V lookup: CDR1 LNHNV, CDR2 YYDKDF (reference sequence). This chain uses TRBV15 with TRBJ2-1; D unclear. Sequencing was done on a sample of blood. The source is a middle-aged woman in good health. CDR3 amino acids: CATSRGPTVVEQFF. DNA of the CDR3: TGTGCCACCAGCAGAGGACCGACCGTAGTTGAGCAGTTCTTC. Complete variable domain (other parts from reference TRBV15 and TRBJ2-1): DAMVIQNPRYQVTQFGKPVTLSCSQTLNHNVMYWYQQKSSQAPKLLFHYYDKDFNNEADTPDNFQSRRPNTSFCFLDIRSPGLGDTAMYLCATSRGPTVVEQFFGPGTRLTVL.